The clone carrying this T cell receptor beta chain was seen only a few times. The data derive from a study of shared clonotypes between healthy human individuals. Here immunoSEQ multiplex PCR was the method, and the copy in TCRdb shows in-frame clones only, minus some. The table shows about 510,000 clones, with roughly 79% occurring only once. Trimming removed 4 bases from V and 2 bases from J; junction bases left unmatched: 7. The CDR3 contains 14 residues. Germline V gene data show CDR1 as GTSNPN and CDR2 as SVGIG (reference sequence). The chain links TRBV30 to TRBJ2-7, with 8 bases that match TRBD1. Sequencing was carried out using PBMCs. The sequence came from a woman in her forties in good health. Some clones in this sample may be carry-over from other donors' samples. CDR3 sequence (DNA): TGTGCCTGGAAACCCGGGACAGGAACCTACGAGCAGTACTTC. Its protein product is CAWKPGTGTYEQYF.